This T cell receptor (beta chain) was documented in a study of cytomegalovirus exposure and HLA in healthy donors. The PCR employed 60 Vbeta primers together with 13 Jbeta primers. Only in-frame clones appear in the TCRdb table, and some are missing; sequencing was by immunoSEQ multiplex PCR. The sample yields 90,000 to 120,000 clones, 65% to 80% seen once. Germline V gene lookup returns CDR1 MNHNY and CDR2 SVGAGI (reference sequence). V lost 5 bases, J lost 0 bases, and 6 bases stayed unmatched. The CDR3 covers 15 residues. This TCR derives from a female donor in good health and CMV-seropositive. The rearrangement links TRBV6-6 to TRBJ2-7, with 8 bases aligning to TRBD2. Sequenced sample: PBMCs. The CDR3 DNA reads TGTGCCAGCAGTCTCGCCGGGGGGGACTCCTACGAGCAGTACTTC. Translating it yields CASSLAGGDSYEQYF.